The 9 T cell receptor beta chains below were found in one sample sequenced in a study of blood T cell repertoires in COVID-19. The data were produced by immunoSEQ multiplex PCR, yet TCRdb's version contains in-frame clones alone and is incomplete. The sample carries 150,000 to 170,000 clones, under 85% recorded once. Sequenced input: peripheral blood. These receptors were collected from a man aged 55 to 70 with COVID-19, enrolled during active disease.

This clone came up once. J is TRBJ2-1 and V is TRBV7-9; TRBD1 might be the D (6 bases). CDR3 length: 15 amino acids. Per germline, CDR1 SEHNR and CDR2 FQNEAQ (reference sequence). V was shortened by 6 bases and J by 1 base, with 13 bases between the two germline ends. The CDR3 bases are TGTGCCAGCAGTCGAACAGGGACATCCTACAATGAGCAGTTCTTC. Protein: CASSRTGTSYNEQFF. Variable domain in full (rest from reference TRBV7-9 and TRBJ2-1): DTGVSQNPRHKITKRGQNVTFRCDPISEHNRLYWYRQTLGQGPEFLTYFQNEAQLEKSRLLSDRFSAERPKGSFSTLEIQRTEQGDSAMYLCASSRTGTSYNEQFFGPGTRLTVL.

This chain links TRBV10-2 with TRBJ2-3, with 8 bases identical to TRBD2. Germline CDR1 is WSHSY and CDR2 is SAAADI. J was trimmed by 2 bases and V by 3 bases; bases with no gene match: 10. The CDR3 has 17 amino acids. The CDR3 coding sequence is TGCGCCAGCAGTGAAGGGACCCTAGCGGGCCTCACAGATACGCAGTATTTT. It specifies CASSEGTLAGLTDTQYF.

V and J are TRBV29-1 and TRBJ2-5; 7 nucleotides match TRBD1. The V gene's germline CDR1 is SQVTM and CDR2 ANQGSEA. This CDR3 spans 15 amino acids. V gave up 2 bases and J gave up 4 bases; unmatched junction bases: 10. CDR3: CSVEKSGAGGETQYF. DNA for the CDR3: TGCAGCGTTGAAAAAAGCGGAGCAGGGGGAGAGACCCAGTACTTC.

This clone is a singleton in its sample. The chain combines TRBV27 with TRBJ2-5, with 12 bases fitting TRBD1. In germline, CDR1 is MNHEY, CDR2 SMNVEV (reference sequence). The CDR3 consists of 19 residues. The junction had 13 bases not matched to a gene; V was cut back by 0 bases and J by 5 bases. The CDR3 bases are TGTGCCAGCAGTTTATCGGCCCCGGGACAGGGGGCGATGTGGGAGACCCAGTACTTC. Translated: CASSLSAPGQGAMWETQYF.

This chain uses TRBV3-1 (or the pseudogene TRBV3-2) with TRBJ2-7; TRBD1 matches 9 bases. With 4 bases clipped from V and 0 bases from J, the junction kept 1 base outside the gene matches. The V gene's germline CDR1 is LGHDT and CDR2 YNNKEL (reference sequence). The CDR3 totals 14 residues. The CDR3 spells CASSRDRASYEQYF. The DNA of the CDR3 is TGTGCCAGCAGCCGGGACAGGGCCTCCTACGAGCAGTACTTC.

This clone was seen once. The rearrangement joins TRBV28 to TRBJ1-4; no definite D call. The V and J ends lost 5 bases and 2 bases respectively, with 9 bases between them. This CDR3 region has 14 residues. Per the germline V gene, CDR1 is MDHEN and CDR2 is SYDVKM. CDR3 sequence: CASSRFATNEKLFF. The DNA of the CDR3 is TGTGCCAGCAGTAGATTTGCGACTAATGAAAAACTGTTTTTT.

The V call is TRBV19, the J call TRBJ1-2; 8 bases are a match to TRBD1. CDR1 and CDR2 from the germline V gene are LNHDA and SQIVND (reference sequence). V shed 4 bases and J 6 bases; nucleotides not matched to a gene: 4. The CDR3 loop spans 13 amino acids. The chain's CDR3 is CASSTQGAHGYTF. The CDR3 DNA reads TGTGCCAGTAGTACCCAGGGGGCCCATGGCTACACCTTC.

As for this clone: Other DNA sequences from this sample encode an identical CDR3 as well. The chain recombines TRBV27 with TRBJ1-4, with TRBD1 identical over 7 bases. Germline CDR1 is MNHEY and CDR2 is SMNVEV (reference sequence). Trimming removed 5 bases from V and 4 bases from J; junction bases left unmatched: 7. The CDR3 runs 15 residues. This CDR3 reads CASSPRDSLNEKLFF. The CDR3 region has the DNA TGTGCCAGCAGTCCTCGGGACAGTCTTAATGAAAAACTGTTTTTT.

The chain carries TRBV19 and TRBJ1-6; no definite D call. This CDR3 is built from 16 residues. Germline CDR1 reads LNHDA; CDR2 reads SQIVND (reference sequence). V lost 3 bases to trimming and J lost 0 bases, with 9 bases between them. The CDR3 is CASSMAESSYNSPLHF. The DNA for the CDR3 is TGTGCCAGTAGTATGGCGGAAAGCTCCTATAATTCACCCCTCCACTTT.